This TCR beta chain was identified during a study of shared clonotypes between healthy human individuals. Study-level background: Donors had three CD4 naive, three CD4 memory, two CD8 naive and one CD8 memory plate apiece.

This clone occurred once. No antigen is known for it. General observations from the study: Sampling covered nothing but blood. Tissue TCR repertoires likely differ from those found in blood. Non-shared clonotypes had lower generation probabilities than those shared by all four donors. Despite large depth, sorted-subset datasets appeared incompletely sequenced.

V was clipped by 7 bases and J by 6 bases, with 20 bases between them. CDR3 length: 15 amino acids. The germline V gene encodes CDR1 MDHEN and CDR2 SYDVKM. Clones were read by immunoSEQ multiplex PCR, and TCRdb kept only the in-frame ones, dropping some. Here the sample spans about 2 million clones, around 95% being singletons. The sequence came from a man aged 18 to 29 in good health. This chain uses TRBV28 with TRBJ2-3, with no clear D. Source material: naive CD4+ T cells sorted from blood. As to subset: CD45RA+ positively selected. Here the CDR3 DNA reads TGTGCCAGCACGGGTTTATTAGGTTACGGGGATACGCAGTATTTT. Translating it yields CASTGLLGYGDTQYF.